The clone carrying this TCR beta chain was observed many times. The antigen is not known. From the reads, TCRdb called clonotypes with MiXCR, one entry per CDR3 protein. The sample holds roughly 800,000 distinct CDR3 sequences, around 29% seen once. This specimen comes from a study of T cell repertoires in cytomegalovirus infection. Background on the study: Use of recently identified HLA-C-restricted and well-studied HLA-B-restricted CMV epitopes was part of the study. Matching HLA type, along with CMV infection, was indicated by public TCR beta signatures. Broader study findings: Dominating the ex vivo response were HLA-C-restricted CMV-specific TCR beta clonotypes. Using cumulative public TCR beta family frequency, the authors identified those who carried CMV together with the relevant HLA.

V lost 1 base and J lost 0, with 6 bases in between. The CDR3 consists of 14 residues. Germline V gene sequence: CDR1 SGHTA, CDR2 FQGNSA. The clonotype was recovered from a human donor in good health (CMV status not recorded). Some clones in this sample may be carry-over from other donors' samples. This chain links TRBV7-2 with TRBJ1-2; D not certain. This specimen was cultured CD8+ T cells from PBMCs, taken from culture after CMV antigen stimulation. CDR3 in DNA: TGTGCCAGCAGCTTAGGCCGCTCTAACTATGGCTACACCTTC. Translating it yields CASSLGRSNYGYTF.